Listed below are T cell receptor beta chains from one sample, sequenced in a study of cytomegalovirus exposure and HLA in healthy donors. Repertoires were generated with immunoSEQ multiplex PCR, while TCRdb's copy carries only in-frame clones and drops some. This repertoire includes 150,000 to 200,000 clones. What was sequenced was PBMCs. The receptors stem from a woman aged 55-70 years in good health and CMV-seronegative. CDR3s include the opening cysteine and the closing phenylalanine or tryptophan. The order of the fields is J gene, V gene, CDR3 length, D gene, CDR3 DNA, CDR3 protein. The D gene is left open where the match is weak.

TRBJ1-5 TRBV2 16 TRBD1 TGTGCCAGCAGCTTAACCGGGACAGAATTCAATCAGCCCCAGCATTTT CASSLTGTEFNQPQHF
TRBJ1-5 TRBV5-5 15 TRBD1 TGTGCCAGCAGCTTCAGACAGGGGGCCTTACAGCCCCAGCATTTT CASSFRQGALQPQHF
TRBJ2-1 TRBV5-4 13 TRBD2 TGTGCCAGCAGCTCCGGGACTAGCAATGAGCAGTTCTTC CASSSGTSNEQFF
TRBJ1-3 TRBV18 18 TRBD1 TGTGCCAGCTCATCCTACCTCGATGGGCAGGCCAGGGGGAACACCATATATTTT CASSSYLDGQARGNTIYF
TRBJ1-3 TRBV5-6 19 TRBD1 TGTGCCAGCAGCTTGTGGGGGACAGGGGGCCGGAGCTCTGGAAACACCATATATTTT CASSLWGTGGRSSGNTIYF
TRBJ2-1 TRBV11-2 17 TRBD2 TGTGCCAGCAGCTTAGGGCTAGCGGGAGGGCCTGACAATGAGCAGTTCTTC CASSLGLAGGPDNEQFF
TRBJ1-6 TRBV4-1 17 TRBD1 TGCGCCAGCAGCCTGGACAGGGAAGATTCCTATAATTCACCCCTCCACTTT CASSLDREDSYNSPLHF
TRBJ2-2 TRBV7-6 16 TRBD1 TGTGCCAGCAGCTTGGGACAGGGGGCGAACACCGGGGAGCTGTTTTTT CASSLGQGANTGELFF
TRBJ2-7 TRBV13 13 TRBD1 TGTGCCAGCAGTCAGGACAGGGTGGACGAGCAGTACTTC CASSQDRVDEQYF
TRBJ2-1 TRBV29-1 12 . TGCAGCGTTTGCCTTTTAGAGAATGAGCAGTTCTTC CSVCLLENEQFF
TRBJ1-2 TRBV7-9 19 . TGTGCCAGCAGCCCAGGGAAGGAAGGGAGGGGATCAGCTAACTATGGCTACACCTTC CASSPGKEGRGSANYGYTF
TRBJ2-2 TRBV5-1 14 TRBD1 TGCGCCAGCAGCGACAGGGGGCCCACCGGGGAGCTGTTTTTT CASSDRGPTGELFF
TRBJ2-5 TRBV11-3 14 TRBD1 TGTGCCAGCAGCGAGGGACAGGGATGGGAGACCCAGTACTTC CASSEGQGWETQYF
TRBJ2-1 TRBV5-5 18 TRBD1 TGTGCCAGCAGATTGGACAGGTTCGGCGAAGGATCCTACAATGAGCAGTTCTTC CASRLDRFGEGSYNEQFF
TRBJ2-7 TRBV6-5 14 . TGTGCCAGCAGTTACTCATCCAGCTCCTACGAGCAGTACTTC CASSYSSSSYEQYF
TRBJ2-2 TRBV4-1 13 TRBD1 TGCGCCAGCAGCCCCAGGGGGCTCGGGGAGCTGTTTTTT CASSPRGLGELFF
TRBJ1-2 TRBV7-9 15 . TGTGCCAGCAGCTTCGATCAGGGGTGGTGGGATGGCTACACCTTC CASSFDQGWWDGYTF
TRBJ1-3 TRBV2 14 . TGTGCCAGCAGTGAATATATCCTTGGAAACACCATATATTTT CASSEYILGNTIYF
TRBJ1-2 TRBV12-5 14 . TGTGCTAGTGGATCCTCAGGGACATCTGATGGCTACACCTTC CASGSSGTSDGYTF
TRBJ1-3 TRBV6-1 13 TRBD1 TGTGCCGGCAGTGACAGGGCTGGAAACACCATATATTTT CAGSDRAGNTIYF